A selection of T cell receptor beta chains follows, all from one sample in a study of T cell repertoires in cytomegalovirus infection. TCRdb redid the calling of the reads with MiXCR, one entry per CDR3 protein. This table has around 530,000 distinct CDR3 sequences, about 15% appearing once. The sequenced sample consisted of CD8+ T cells from PBMCs. Receptors originate from a human donor in good health (CMV status not recorded). Some clones in this sample may be carry-over from other donors' samples. Both conserved end residues are part of each CDR3. The D gene is left open where the match is weak. Size values are once, few and many counts, or a class for expanded clones, and some rows have none.

V gene	CDR3 length	J gene	clone size	D gene	CDR3 DNA	CDR3 protein
TRBV12-5	15	TRBJ2-2	many	-	TGTGCTAGTGCCCTTGGCCTAACGAACACCGGGGAGCTGTTTTTT	CASALGLTNTGELFF
TRBV28	14	TRBJ1-5	many	-	TGTGCCAGCAGCCCTCCCTGGGACAATCAGCCCCAGCATTTT	CASSPPWDNQPQHF
TRBV15	16	TRBJ2-7	-	-	TGTGCCACCAGCAGAGATCCGGGGGAATCCTCCTACGAGCAGTACTTC	CATSRDPGESSYEQYF
TRBV6-5	14	TRBJ2-5	few	-	TGTGCCAGCAGTTTCACGACAGAGGGAGAGACCCAGTACTTC	CASSFTTEGETQYF
TRBV4-2	16	TRBJ1-1	many	-	TGTGCCAGCAGCCAAGATACAGACACCTTGAACACTGAAGCTTTCTTT	CASSQDTDTLNTEAFF
TRBV20-1	17	TRBJ2-4	-	-	TGCAGTGCTAGAGATATCACGTGGGAGTGGGCCAAAAACATTCAGTACTTC	CSARDITWEWAKNIQYF
TRBV10-3	15	TRBJ1-5	many	TRBD1	TGTGCCATCAGTGGGGGACAGGGTAGCAATCAGCCCCAGCATTTT	CAISGGQGSNQPQHF
TRBV29-1	19	TRBJ2-5	-	TRBD2	TGCAGCGTGCGTGGTGGGGGACTAGCGGGGGGCCGGTGGGTGGAGACCCAGTACTTC	CSVRGGGLAGGRWVETQYF
TRBV27	13	TRBJ1-2	-	-	TGTGCCAGCACCTCTGGGGGGGGCGGGGGCTACACCTTC	CASTSGGGGGYTF
TRBV12-5	16	TRBJ1-5	many	TRBD1	TGTGCTAGTGGTTTGATCGGGACAGGGGTTGGTCAGCCCCAGCATTTT	CASGLIGTGVGQPQHF
TRBV28	13	TRBJ2-1	many	-	TGTGCCACCAGGGGAGGGGCTTACAATGAGCAGTTCTTC	CATRGGAYNEQFF
TRBV7-9	19	TRBJ1-1	-	TRBD1	TGTGCCAGCAGCTTAGGGGGTCTAAGGACAGGGCTTAGGGGCACTGAAGCTTTCTTT	CASSLGGLRTGLRGTEAFF
TRBV19	14	TRBJ2-1	many	TRBD2	TGTGCCAGTAGTATTAGCGGGAGGGTTAGTGAGCAGTTCTTC	CASSISGRVSEQFF
TRBV6-6	15	TRBJ1-2	many	TRBD1	TGTGCCAGCAGTTACCGGGACAGCCCTAACTATGGCTACACCTTC	CASSYRDSPNYGYTF
TRBV27	16	TRBJ2-1	few	-	TGTGCCAGCAGTTTAATCGGGTTAGCGGTAGTCAATGAGCAGTTCTTC	CASSLIGLAVVNEQFF
TRBV7-8	17	TRBJ2-7	many	-	TGTGCCAGCAGCTTGGATCTCTTACAGGTCAGCTCCTACGAGCAGTACTTC	CASSLDLLQVSSYEQYF
TRBV12-3/TRBV12-4	14	TRBJ2-4	many	-	TGTGCCAGCAGTTATAGCCGAACGAAAAACATTCAGTACTTC	CASSYSRTKNIQYF
TRBV7-8	15	TRBJ2-4	many	-	TGTGCCAGCAGCGGGCGGACATCAGCCAAAAACATTCAGTACTTC	CASSGRTSAKNIQYF
TRBV7-9	12	TRBJ2-7	-	-	TGTGCCAGCGAAGAACCGTCCTACGAGCAGTACTTC	CASEEPSYEQYF
TRBV10-2	15	TRBJ2-3	few	-	TGCGCCAGCAGTGAATTATTCCGGGATGGAGATACGCAGTATTTT	CASSELFRDGDTQYF
TRBV2	14	TRBJ2-3	-	-	TGTGCCAGATCTAGGGCCGGTACAACAGATACGCAGTATTTT	CARSRAGTTDTQYF
TRBV7-3	16	TRBJ2-4	-	TRBD1	TGTGCCAGCAGCTTAGCGCCCGGGACAGGGGGACACATTCAGTACTTC	CASSLAPGTGGHIQYF
TRBV7-9	16	TRBJ2-5	many	TRBD1	TGTGCCAGCAGAAAGGGGGGGACAGGGCATTTGGAGACCCAGTACTTC	CASRKGGTGHLETQYF
TRBV12-5	12	TRBJ2-5	many	-	TGTGCTAGTGGTTTAAGAGTGGAGACCCAGTACTTC	CASGLRVETQYF
TRBV5-4	13	TRBJ2-1	few	-	TGTGCCAGCAGCTCAAAAGGTCACAATGAGCAGTTCTTC	CASSSKGHNEQFF
TRBV29-1	14	TRBJ2-1	many	-	TGCAGCCCTTTTAGTGGAAGCTCCTACAATGAGCAGTTCTTC	CSPFSGSSYNEQFF
TRBV4-1	14	TRBJ2-3	few	TRBD2	TGCGCCAGCAGCCAAGATGCGGGAGCAGATACGCAGTATTTT	CASSQDAGADTQYF
TRBV27	12	TRBJ2-4	-	-	TGTGCCAGTGGGGGCGGGGGTAACATTCAGTACTTC	CASGGGGNIQYF
TRBV9	12	TRBJ1-2	-	-	TGTGCCAGCAGCACAAACCGGAGGGGCTACACCTTC	CASSTNRRGYTF
TRBV12-3/TRBV12-4	15	TRBJ2-2	few	-	TGTGCCAGCAGTTTAGTCGGGATATACGGCGGGGAGCTGTTTTTT	CASSLVGIYGGELFF
TRBV27	13	TRBJ1-5	few	TRBD1	TGTGCCAGCAGTTGGGACAGTAGACAGCCCCAGCATTTT	CASSWDSRQPQHF
TRBV7-9	14	TRBJ1-2	-	TRBD1	TGTGCCAGCAGCTCCACAGGGGCCCTCTATGGCTACACCTTC	CASSSTGALYGYTF
TRBV6-6	14	TRBJ2-7	few	TRBD1	TGTGCCAGCAGTGGTGACAGGGGGCTGTTCGAGCAGTACTTC	CASSGDRGLFEQYF
TRBV7-9	15	TRBJ2-7	many	-	TGTGCCAGCAGCTTAGAGGCCAGGGGAGCCTACGAGCAGTACTTC	CASSLEARGAYEQYF
TRBV12-3/TRBV12-4	16	TRBJ2-1	-	TRBD2	TGTGCCAGCAGTCCCTCCGGGTGCGGGAGGGACAATGAGCCGTTCTTC	CASSPSGCGRDNEPFF
TRBV29-1	12	TRBJ2-1	-	TRBD2	TGCAGCGTTGAGGGACTAGCTAATGAGCAGTTCTTC	CSVEGLANEQFF
TRBV12-3/TRBV12-4	16	TRBJ2-1	many	-	TGTGCCAGCAGTTCAACTGACGGACTAACCTACAATGAGCAGTTCTTC	CASSSTDGLTYNEQFF
TRBV7-9	14	TRBJ2-3	-	-	TGTGCCAGCAGCCCGGACGGTTACACAGATACGCAGTATTTT	CASSPDGYTDTQYF
TRBV19	12	TRBJ1-5	-	-	TGTGCCAGTAGTATCGACAGTCAGCCCCAGCATTTT	CASSIDSQPQHF
TRBV5-5	15	TRBJ1-1	-	TRBD1	TGTGCCAGCAGCATAACCGGGACAGGTGGGACTGAAGCTTTCTTT	CASSITGTGGTEAFF
TRBV9	15	TRBJ2-7	-	TRBD2	TGTGCCAGCAGCGTAACTAGCGGGGCACTGGGTGAGCAGTACTTC	CASSVTSGALGEQYF
TRBV27	14	TRBJ1-2	-	-	TGTGCCAGCAGTTCTGGGGCGGGCCGTGATGGCTACACCTTC	CASSSGAGRDGYTF
TRBV4-1	17	TRBJ1-4	-	-	TGCGCCAGCAGCCAAGAGGGAAACTTCATACCTAATGAAAAACTGTTTTTT	CASSQEGNFIPNEKLFF
TRBV12-3/TRBV12-4	13	TRBJ2-7	many	-	TGTGCCAGCGCTTTCGGGGAAAAGGACGAGCAGTACTTC	CASAFGEKDEQYF
TRBV5-4	13	TRBJ1-1	few	-	TGTGCCAGCAGCTTGGTTACGGAGATGGAAGCTTTCTTT	CASSLVTEMEAFF
TRBV29-1	15	TRBJ2-1	many	TRBD2	TGCAGCGTTGGCGGGGTGGCCAGCGGGAGGAATGAGCAGTTCTTC	CSVGGVASGRNEQFF
TRBV28	14	TRBJ1-4	-	-	TGTGCCAGCAGTTTAATGGGCTCGGTGGAAAAACTGTTTTTT	CASSLMGSVEKLFF
TRBV5-1	14	TRBJ2-7	many	TRBD2	TGCGCCAGCAGCTCCAGCGGGAGAGTCAACGAGCAGTACTTC	CASSSSGRVNEQYF
TRBV7-8	14	TRBJ1-4	many	-	TGTGCCAGCAGCTCCGGACCTTTAATCGGAAAACTGTTTTTT	CASSSGPLIGKLFF
TRBV7-8	18	TRBJ2-4	many	TRBD2	TGTGCCAGCAGCTTAGGCCGGGGGGGGGGATCAGCCAAAAACATTCAGTACTTC	CASSLGRGGGSAKNIQYF
TRBV12-3/TRBV12-4	14	TRBJ1-2	many	-	TGTGCCAGCAGTTTATTTGGGCAGAACTATGGCTACACCTTC	CASSLFGQNYGYTF
TRBV7-8	15	TRBJ2-7	many	TRBD1	TGTGCCAGCAGCTTAGATGGGGGACAGTACTACGAGCAGTACTTC	CASSLDGGQYYEQYF
TRBV5-1	13	TRBJ2-7	-	-	TGCGCCAGCAGCTTCAACAACCCCCGCGAGCAGTACTTC	CASSFNNPREQYF
TRBV30	14	TRBJ2-3	few	TRBD2	TGTGCCTGGAACGTAGCGGGAGGTACAGATACGCAGTATTTT	CAWNVAGGTDTQYF
TRBV7-8	13	TRBJ2-2	many	-	TGTGCCAGCAGCTTAGCCCACAGGGTAGAGCTGTTTTTT	CASSLAHRVELFF
TRBV5-6	14	TRBJ2-7	-	TRBD2	TGTGCCAGCAGCCCCGGGACTAACGCCTACGTGCAGTACTTC	CASSPGTNAYVQYF
TRBV7-3	17	TRBJ2-1	many	TRBD2	TGTGCCAGCAGCTTAAGTAGCCCTAGCGGGGGCGGGGATGAGCAGTTCTTC	CASSLSSPSGGGDEQFF